This T cell receptor (beta chain) comes out of a study of blood T cell repertoires in COVID-19. Study-level information: The United States, Italy and Spain supplied acute and convalescent COVID-19 samples. PBMCs, B-cell-depleted T cells, or T cells provided the cDNA or gDNA that made up the material.

Sequencing used immunoSEQ multiplex PCR; TCRdb keeps in-frame clones, though not all of them. The table shows over 150,000 clones, with roughly 83% occurring only once. The length of the CDR3 is 14 residues. Germline V gives CDR1 MNHEY, CDR2 SMNVEV (reference sequence). The V end was cut by 6 bases, the J end by 3 bases, with 11 bases between. One Seattle source followed patients from active infection through their disease course. V and J are TRBV27 and TRBJ1-4, with TRBD1 as a possible D gene (6 bases). The clonotype comes from a woman aged 40-49 years with COVID-19, enrolled during active disease. Sequencing was performed on peripheral blood. The CDR3 here is CASRTGQANEKLFF. The CDR3 DNA reads TGTGCCAGCAGAACAGGGCAAGCTAATGAAAAACTGTTTTTT.